This TCR beta chain was found in a study of blood T cell repertoires in COVID-19. Original processing methods: Scientists estimated how many nucleated cells there were by amplifying reference gene primers. Libraries were prepared by immunoSEQ multiplex PCR; TCRdb keeps only in-frame clonotypes and omits some of them. From that table come the V and J calls and clone size; the DNA was used to work out D and trimming. The sample has over 200,000 clones, approximately 84% seen once; the top ten hold 1.5% to 2%. This CDR3 region has 15 residues. Germline CDR1 and CDR2: SGHVS and FQNEAQ. This clone was counted a single time. Compared with germline, one end of the junction differs, possibly owing to a read error.

The receptor comes from a middle-aged man with active or convalescent COVID-19. This chain uses TRBV7-8 with TRBJ1-1; tentatively, D is TRBD1 (5 bases). The sequencing input was peripheral blood. Written as DNA, the CDR3 is TGTGCCAGCAGCTCGTCCTCGACCGGGCCCGGGGGAGAGGTCTTT. It codes for CASSSSSTGPGGEVF.